The clone carrying this T cell receptor (beta chain) has a handful of counts. Distinct nucleotide sequences in the sample also encode this CDR3. The source of the sample is a study of memory CD4+ T cells and cytomegalovirus serostatus. CDR3 length equals 13 residues. The germline V and J ends were trimmed by 1 base and 4 bases, with 7 bases remaining between them. Looked up from germline, CDR1 is SGHTA and CDR2 is FQGNSA. The assay was immunoSEQ multiplex PCR, and TCRdb's table has in-frame clones only and misses some. The sample holds about 61,000 clones; roughly 75% are singletons and the top ten take 0.5% to 0.6%. The sort gate was single viable CD3+CD4+CD8-CD45RO+ cells for memory CD4+ T cells.

The sample taken for sequencing was memory CD4+ T cells from blood. This sequence was found in an adult in good health and CMV-seronegative. Some clones in this sample may be carry-over from other donors' samples. The gene calls are TRBV7-2 and TRBJ1-2; no clear D gene. Here the CDR3 reads CASSLGTTYGYTF. CDR3 DNA sequence: TGTGCCAGCAGCTTAGGGACGACCTATGGCTACACCTTC. Combining the CDR3 with reference TRBV7-2 and TRBJ1-2 gives the whole variable domain GAGVSQSPSNKVTEKGKDVELRCDPISGHTALYWYRQSLGQGLEFLIYFQGNSAPDKSGLPSDRFSAERTGGSVSTLTIQRTQQEDSAVYLCASSLGTTYGYTFGSGTRLTVV.